This TCR beta chain was found in a study of identical twins. The trim removed 5 bases at V and 6 bases at J, leaving 5 bases unmatched. The CDR3 spans 14 residues. MiXCR, applied by TCRdb to the 5' RACE reads, yields one record per CDR3 protein. Here the sample spans under 350,000 distinct CDR3 sequences, 8% to 9.5% being singletons. Every one of the donors was a healthy Caucasian. Many counts were recorded for this clonotype. This same sample was also part of a study on yellow fever vaccine responses in identical twins.

This TCR came from a woman between 18 and 30 years old in good health. Sequencing was done on a sample of CD8+ T cells sorted from blood. The V and J genes are TRBV12-3 or TRBV12-4 and TRBJ2-1; 9 bases match TRBD2. The CDR3 here is CASSPKGLANEQFF. Written as DNA, the CDR3 is TGTGCCAGCAGTCCGAAGGGACTAGCCAATGAGCAGTTCTTC.